The 9 T cell receptor beta chains below come from one sample, sequenced in a study of early T cells in non-severe SARS-CoV-2 infection. TCRdb reprocessed the 5' RACE reads via MiXCR and lists one record per CDR3 protein. The profile shows 36,000 or so distinct CDR3 sequences, 4.1% of them singletons. The sequenced sample was whole blood. All receptors come from an adult who was a healthcare worker with PCR-confirmed SARS-CoV-2 infection or an uninfected control (not recorded which).

This clonotype was recorded at least ten times. This chain connects TRBV7-9 to TRBJ1-6; TRBD1 is a possible D gene (5 bases). CDR1 is SEHNR, CDR2 FQNEAQ, per germline (reference sequence). The ends were cut back, 4 bases at V and 0 bases at J, with 10 bases in the middle. This CDR3 region has 16 residues. This CDR3 is CASSSRGNSYNSPLHF. DNA of the CDR3: TGTGCCAGCAGCTCAAGGGGTAACTCCTATAATTCACCCCTCCACTTT.

The sample holds many counts of this clonotype. The chain couples TRBV9 to TRBJ1-1, with D unresolved. With 0 bases removed from V and 5 bases from J, the gap between germline ends came to 17 bases. The CDR3 spans 16 residues. Germline V gene sequence: CDR1 SGDLS, CDR2 YYNGEE. The CDR3 loop reads CASSVGSTPRGTEAFF. The CDR3, as DNA: TGTGCCAGCAGCGTAGGTTCGACTCCTCGGGGTACTGAAGCTTTCTTT.

This clonotype was counted many times. This sequence joins TRBV2 and TRBJ2-1; the match to TRBD2 covers 9 bases. With 7 bases clipped from V and 6 bases from J, the junction kept 13 bases outside the gene matches. Germline assignment: CDR1 SNHLY and CDR2 FYNNEI. The CDR3 consists of 16 residues. CDR3 residues: CASIMEAGGLGNEQFF. The CDR3, as DNA: TGTGCCAGCATAATGGAGGCGGGGGGGCTTGGCAATGAGCAGTTCTTC.

The table lists this clonotype with many counts. V gene TRBV5-4 combines with J gene TRBJ2-7; TRBD1 matches at 7 bases. The CDR3 extends over 15 amino acids. The J segment lost 0 bases and the V segment lost 4 bases, leaving 7 bases of the junction unmatched. CDR1 is SGHNT, CDR2 YYREEE, per germline (reference sequence). DNA for the CDR3: TGTGCCAGCAGCCCGGAACAGGGGAGCTCCTACGAGCAGTACTTC. The encoded protein is CASSPEQGSSYEQYF. Using reference TRBV5-4 and TRBJ2-7 for the parts outside the CDR3, the full variable domain is ETGVTQSPTHLIKTRGQQVTLRCSSQSGHNTVSWYQQALGQGPQFIFQYYREEENGRGNFPPRFSGLQFPNYSSELNVNALELDDSALYLCASSPEQGSSYEQYFGPGTRLTVT.

This clonotype was counted ten times or more. V gene TRBV24-1 combines with J gene TRBJ2-3; D uncertain. Germline V CDR1 and CDR2: KGHDR, SFDVKD. The CDR3 is made up of 16 amino acids. V was trimmed by 4 bases and J by 2 bases, leaving 15 bases between them. The CDR3 DNA follows: TGTGCCACCAGTGACCCCAAACTACTATCCACAGATACGCAGTATTTT. It encodes CATSDPKLLSTDTQYF.

At least ten counts were recorded for this clonotype. The chain combines TRBV6-5 with TRBJ2-7; no firm D call. V was shortened by 7 bases and J by 0 bases, with 7 bases between the two germline ends. This CDR3 has 12 residues. Germline V lookup: CDR1 MNHEY, CDR2 SVGAGI. The CDR3 loop reads CASTSASYEQYF. The CDR3 DNA reads as TGTGCCAGCACTTCGGCCTCCTACGAGCAGTACTTC.

The chain uses TRBV11-2 and TRBJ1-2; D remains unclear. The germline V gene has CDR1 SGHAT and CDR2 FQNNGV. Trimming removed 5 bases from V and 0 bases from J, with 16 bases in between. This CDR3 has 16 residues. For the CDR3, the DNA is TGTGCCAGCAGCGCTTCCCACGGGAGTCCTAACTATGGCTACACCTTC. Encoded protein: CASSASHGSPNYGYTF.

In its sample, this clonotype was seen many times. The V gene is TRBV6-6, the J gene TRBJ2-7; a possible D gene is TRBD2 (6 bases). V was shortened by 4 bases and J by 6 bases, with 10 bases between the two germline ends. CDR1 is MNHNY, CDR2 SVGAGI, per germline (reference sequence). This CDR3 has 12 amino acids. The CDR3 spells CASSSTSPEQYF. The CDR3 DNA follows: TGTGCCAGCAGTTCGACTAGTCCCGAGCAGTACTTC.

This clonotype was detected many times. The chain couples TRBV6-6 to TRBJ2-3; TRBD2 matches 7 bases. The CDR3 is 15 amino acids. The ends lost 5 bases at V and 0 bases at J; junction bases unmatched: 5. The germline CDR1 and CDR2 sequences are MNHNY and SVGAGI (reference sequence). CDR3 sequence reads: CASSGGRGSTDTQYF. The CDR3 nucleotides read TGTGCCAGCAGTGGCGGGAGAGGTAGCACAGATACGCAGTATTTT.